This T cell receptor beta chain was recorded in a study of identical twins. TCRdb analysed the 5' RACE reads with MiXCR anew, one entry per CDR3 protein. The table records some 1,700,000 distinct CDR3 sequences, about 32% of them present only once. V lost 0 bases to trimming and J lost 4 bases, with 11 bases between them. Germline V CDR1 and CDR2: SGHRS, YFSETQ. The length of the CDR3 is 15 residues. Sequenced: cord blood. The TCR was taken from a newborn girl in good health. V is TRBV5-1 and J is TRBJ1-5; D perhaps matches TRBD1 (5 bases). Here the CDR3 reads CASSLAGRENQPQHF. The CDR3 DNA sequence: TGCGCCAGCAGCTTGGCGGGCAGGGAGAATCAGCCCCAGCATTTT.